This T cell receptor (beta chain) derives from a study of Ad26.COV2.S vaccination and SARS-CoV-2 variants. The wider study: Once or twice, 56 days apart, Ad26.COV2.S was delivered intramuscularly.

Regarding the study as a whole: Participants given vaccine showed non-spike TCR breadth similar to that of placebo recipients. Measurements of TCR breadth and depth may have given underestimates of the total T cell responses.

Concerning this clone: The antigen is not known.

CDR3 length equals 13 residues. The germline V gene has CDR1 MNHEY and CDR2 SVGAGI. V was clipped by 6 bases and J by 2 bases, with 10 bases between them. Noted treatment: some 20 received Ad26.COV2.S at low or high dose, single or two shots; about 5 received placebo; per-sample allocation not given. Day 63 after the first injection of vaccine or placebo was the sampling time. Expressing Wuhan-strain SARS-CoV-2 spike, an Ad26 vector served as the vaccine. Produced via immunoSEQ multiplex PCR; TCRdb's table is partial and in-frame only. The table includes a few hundred thousand clones, roughly 90% detected once.

This clonotype originated in a person between 18 and 65 years old who received the Ad26.COV2.S COVID-19 vaccine or a placebo. V is TRBV6-5 and J is TRBJ1-2; D is perhaps TRBD1 (6 bases). The sequences come from peripheral blood, collected in a trial of Ad26.COV2.S vaccine versus placebo. CDR3: CASSLTGNYGYTF. The CDR3 region has the DNA TGTGCCAGCAGCCTGACAGGAAACTATGGCTACACCTTC.